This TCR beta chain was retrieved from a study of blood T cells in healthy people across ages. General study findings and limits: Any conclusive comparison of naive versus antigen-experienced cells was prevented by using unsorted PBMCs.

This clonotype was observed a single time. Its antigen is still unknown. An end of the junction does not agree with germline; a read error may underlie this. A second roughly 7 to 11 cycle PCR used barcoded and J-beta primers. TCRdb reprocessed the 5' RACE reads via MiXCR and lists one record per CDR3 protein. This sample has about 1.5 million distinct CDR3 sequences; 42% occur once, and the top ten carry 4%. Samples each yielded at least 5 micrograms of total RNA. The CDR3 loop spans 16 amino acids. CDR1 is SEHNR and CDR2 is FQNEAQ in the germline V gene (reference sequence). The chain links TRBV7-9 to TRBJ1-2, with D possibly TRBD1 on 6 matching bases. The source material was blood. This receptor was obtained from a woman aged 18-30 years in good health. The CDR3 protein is CTSSLAVGGRGYGYTF. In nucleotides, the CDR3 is TGTACCAGCAGCTTAGCAGTGGGGGGGCGCGGCTATGGCTACACCTTC.